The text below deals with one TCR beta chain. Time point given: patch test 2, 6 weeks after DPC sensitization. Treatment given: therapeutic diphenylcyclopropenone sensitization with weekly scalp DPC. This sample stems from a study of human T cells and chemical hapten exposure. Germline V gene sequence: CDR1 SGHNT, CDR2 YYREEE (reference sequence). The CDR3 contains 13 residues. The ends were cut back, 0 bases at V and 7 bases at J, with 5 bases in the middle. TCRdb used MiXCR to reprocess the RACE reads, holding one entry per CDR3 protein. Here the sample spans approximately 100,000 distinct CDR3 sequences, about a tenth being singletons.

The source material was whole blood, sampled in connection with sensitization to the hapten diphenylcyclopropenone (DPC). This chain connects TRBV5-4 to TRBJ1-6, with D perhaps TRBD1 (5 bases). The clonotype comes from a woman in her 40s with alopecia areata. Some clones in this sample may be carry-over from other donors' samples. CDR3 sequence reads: CASSLDRNSPLHF. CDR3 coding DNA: TGTGCCAGCAGCTTGGACAGGAATTCACCCCTCCACTTT. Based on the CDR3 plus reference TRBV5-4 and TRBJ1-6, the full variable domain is ETGVTQSPTHLIKTRGQQVTLRCSSQSGHNTVSWYQQALGQGPQFIFQYYREEENGRGNFPPRFSGLQFPNYSSELNVNALELDDSALYLCASSLDRNSPLHFGNGTRLTVT.